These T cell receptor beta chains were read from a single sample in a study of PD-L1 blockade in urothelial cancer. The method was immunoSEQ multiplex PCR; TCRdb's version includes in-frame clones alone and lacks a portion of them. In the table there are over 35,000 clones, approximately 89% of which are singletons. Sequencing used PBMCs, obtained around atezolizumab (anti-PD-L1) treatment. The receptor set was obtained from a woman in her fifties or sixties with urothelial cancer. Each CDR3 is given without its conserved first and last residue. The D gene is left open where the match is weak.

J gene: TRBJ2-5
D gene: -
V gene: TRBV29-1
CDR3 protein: SVAPRGETQY

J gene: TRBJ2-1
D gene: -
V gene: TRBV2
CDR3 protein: ASSRDSSSYNEQF

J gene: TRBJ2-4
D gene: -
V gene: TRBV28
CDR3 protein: ASSPPYNSLNIQY

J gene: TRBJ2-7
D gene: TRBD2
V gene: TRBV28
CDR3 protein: ASSFLAGRGAQY

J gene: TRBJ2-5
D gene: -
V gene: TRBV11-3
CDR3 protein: ASSLVQQETQY

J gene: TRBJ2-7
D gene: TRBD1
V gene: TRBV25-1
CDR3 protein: ASSDAGTGNYEQY

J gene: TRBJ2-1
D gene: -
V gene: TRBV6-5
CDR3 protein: TSSYSPSSYNEQF

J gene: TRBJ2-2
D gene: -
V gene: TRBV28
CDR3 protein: ASTTPRAGGLELF

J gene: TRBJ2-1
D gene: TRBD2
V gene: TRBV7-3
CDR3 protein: ASSLYIASGLQGSEQF

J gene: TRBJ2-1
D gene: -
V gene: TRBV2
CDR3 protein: ASRNSGVSIREQF

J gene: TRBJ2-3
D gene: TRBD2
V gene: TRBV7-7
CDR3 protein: ASSPKAGASDTQY

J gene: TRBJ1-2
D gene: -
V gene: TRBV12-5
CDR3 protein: ASGFYDALAGGYT

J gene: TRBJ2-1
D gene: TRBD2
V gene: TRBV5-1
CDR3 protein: ASSLGLAIQKYNEQF

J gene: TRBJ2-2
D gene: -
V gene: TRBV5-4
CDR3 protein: ASSFWAGNTGELF

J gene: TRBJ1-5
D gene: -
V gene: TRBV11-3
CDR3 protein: ASSSYRTDRLSMPPQH

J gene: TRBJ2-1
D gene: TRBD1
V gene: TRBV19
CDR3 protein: ASSAQTGMGNEQF

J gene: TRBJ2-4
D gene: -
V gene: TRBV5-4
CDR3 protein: ASSSTTENIQY

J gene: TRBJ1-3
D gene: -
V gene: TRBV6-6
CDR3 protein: ASRRDLGNTIY

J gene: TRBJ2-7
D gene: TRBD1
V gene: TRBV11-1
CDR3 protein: ASSSEPRDSYEQY

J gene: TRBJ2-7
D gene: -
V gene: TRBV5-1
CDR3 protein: ASSWAGVGYEQY

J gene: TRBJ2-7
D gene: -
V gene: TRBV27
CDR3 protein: ASSLGQGSYEQY

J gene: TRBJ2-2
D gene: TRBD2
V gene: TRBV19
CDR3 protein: ASSIFPRGAGELF

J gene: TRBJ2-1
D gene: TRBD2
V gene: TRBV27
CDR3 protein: ASSLSGGRGYNEQF

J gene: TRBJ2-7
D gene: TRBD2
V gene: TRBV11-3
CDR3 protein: ASSSREGNEQY

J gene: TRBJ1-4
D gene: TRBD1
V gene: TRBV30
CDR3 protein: AWSISGTGMF

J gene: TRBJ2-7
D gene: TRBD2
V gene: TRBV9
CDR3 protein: ASSPRTSGSWYEQY

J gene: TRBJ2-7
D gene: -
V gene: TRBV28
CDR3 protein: ASSFGGISYEQY

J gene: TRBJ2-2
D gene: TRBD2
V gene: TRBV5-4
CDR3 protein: ASSSSGPRTGELF

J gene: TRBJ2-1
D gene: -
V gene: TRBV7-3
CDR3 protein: ASSLTLANEQF

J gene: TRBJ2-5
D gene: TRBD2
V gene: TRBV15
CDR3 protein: ATSKTTSGSSILETQY

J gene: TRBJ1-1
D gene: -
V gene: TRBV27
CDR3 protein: ASSYRMNTEAF

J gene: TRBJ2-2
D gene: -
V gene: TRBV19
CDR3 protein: ASVRGRNTGELF

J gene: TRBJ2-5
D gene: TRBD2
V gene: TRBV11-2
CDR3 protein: ASSSWGERDSQY

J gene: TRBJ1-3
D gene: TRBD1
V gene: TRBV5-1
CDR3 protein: ASSSTNARGPNSGNTIY

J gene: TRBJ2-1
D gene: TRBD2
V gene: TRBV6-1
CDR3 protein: ASSETSGSLVDEQF

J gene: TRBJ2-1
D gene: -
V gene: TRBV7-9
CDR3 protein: ASSLLEGGSYNEQF

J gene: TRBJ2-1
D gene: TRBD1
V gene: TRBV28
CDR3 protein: ASSLGTADFNEQF